Presented here are 24 T cell receptor beta chains from one specimen sequenced in a study of prognosis after radiotherapy for stage I lung cancer. With two-round multiplex PCR, TCR beta CDR3 sequences were amplified from genomic DNA. The authors ran first-round PCR with primers specific to each TRBV and TRBJ gene. In TCRdb, the multiplex PCR reads were re-called with MiXCR into one record per CDR3 protein. The table includes about 20,000 distinct CDR3 sequences, 44% detected once. The source material was PBMCs, sampled before or after stereotactic body radiation therapy (not recorded which). These receptors were collected from a donor aged 50 or older with non-small cell lung cancer.

This clonotype was recorded a few times. The rearrangement links TRBV3-1 to TRBJ1-5; D gene ambiguous. The V and J ends lost 2 bases and 2 bases respectively, with 7 bases between them. CDR1 is LGHDT and CDR2 is YNNKEL in the germline V gene (reference sequence). This CDR3 is 14 amino acids long. This CDR3 is CASSQKPGNQPQHF. The CDR3 DNA sequence: TGTGCCAGCAGCCAAAAGCCGGGCAATCAGCCCCAGCATTTT.

This clonotype was counted a few times. The chain is built from TRBV20-1 and TRBJ1-5, with a tentative D call TRBD1 (6 bases). Germline CDR1 DFQATT, CDR2 SNEGSKA (reference sequence). This CDR3 contains 15 residues. V lost 3 bases and J 6 bases, leaving 18 bases between the germline ends. The CDR3 here is CSARLAEGGSQPQHF. The CDR3 coding sequence is TGCAGTGCTAGGTTAGCGGAGGGGGGGAGTCAGCCCCAGCATTTT.

In its sample, this clonotype was seen a few times. One base away lies a much larger clone, so this may be a sequencing read error. This chain links TRBV6-1 with TRBJ1-5; maybe TRBD1 (6 bases). Germline CDR1 MNHNS, CDR2 SASEGT. V was trimmed by 5 bases and J by 5 bases, leaving 13 bases between them. CDR3 size: 14 residues. The CDR3 nucleotides are TGTGCCAGCAGTCGCCAGGGGTCGCATCAGCCCCAGCATTTT. This gives the protein CASSRQGSHQPQHF.

The V and J genes are TRBV19 and TRBJ1-1, with a tentative D call TRBD1 (5 bases). This CDR3 spans 16 amino acids. Germline V gene data show CDR1 as LNHDA and CDR2 as SQIVND (reference sequence). V was trimmed by 5 bases and J by 0 bases, leaving 16 bases between them. Here the CDR3 reads CASSPGWGLVNTEAFF. The CDR3 region has the DNA TGTGCCAGTAGTCCCGGTTGGGGCCTCGTGAACACTGAAGCTTTCTTT.

Concerning this clonotype: One end of the junction varies from germline; a read error may be responsible. The gene calls are TRBV20-1 and TRBJ2-1; D is possibly TRBD2 (7 bases). This CDR3 contains 15 residues. CDR1 is DFQATT and CDR2 is SNEGSKA in the germline V gene (reference sequence). This chain's CDR3 is CSAPLVGGGGNEQFF. The DNA of the CDR3 is TGCAGTGCTCCTCTGGTTGGCGGGGGCGGCAATGAGCAATTCTTC.

Written as DNA, the CDR3 is TGTGCCAGCAGCGTGGCGGGCATTCTAATAACCTACGAGCAGTACTTC. Protein: CASSVAGILITYEQYF. This rearrangement joins TRBV6-2 or TRBV6-3 to TRBJ2-7, with D maybe TRBD2 (5 bases). Trimming left V 6 bases short and J 2 bases short, with 20 bases between. In germline, CDR1 is MNHEY, CDR2 SVGEGT. The CDR3 has 16 residues.

The rearrangement joins TRBV5-1 to TRBJ2-1, with D possibly being TRBD2 (5 bases). V lost 4 bases and J lost 3, with 8 bases in between. This CDR3 is built from 13 residues. Per germline, CDR1 SGHRS and CDR2 YFSETQ. For the CDR3, the DNA is TGCGCCAGCAGCCCCCGGGACTACAATGAGCAGTTCTTC. It yields the protein CASSPRDYNEQFF.

This clonotype occurred many times. V gene TRBV28 combines with J gene TRBJ2-5; 8 bases are a match to TRBD2. With V trimmed by 6 bases and J by 5 bases, 5 bases remained unmatched. The CDR3 spans 13 residues. The germline gives CDR1 MDHEN, CDR2 SYDVKM. CDR3 sequence reads: CASSASGGETQYF. In nucleotides, the CDR3 is TGTGCCAGCAGCGCCTCGGGGGGGGAGACCCAGTACTTC. The entire variable domain, with the rest obtained from reference TRBV28 and TRBJ2-5, is as follows: DVKVTQSSRYLVKRTGEKVFLECVQDMDHENMFWYRQDPGLGLRLIYFSYDVKMKEKGDIPEGYSVSREKKERFSLILESASTNQTSMYLCASSASGGETQYFGPGTRLLVL.

This chain joins TRBV20-1 and TRBJ2-3, with 7 bases fitting TRBD2. The V and J ends lost 4 bases and 4 bases, in that order; junction bases with no gene match: 2. CDR3 length: 12 residues. Germline CDR1 DFQATT, CDR2 SNEGSKA (reference sequence). CDR3 DNA sequence: TGCAGTGCTAAGCTAGCGGCAGATACGCAGTATTTT. It is translated as CSAKLAADTQYF.

The J gene is TRBJ2-2, the V gene TRBV20-1, with a possible D match to TRBD2 (5 bases). The germline V gene has CDR1 DFQATT and CDR2 SNEGSKA (reference sequence). This CDR3 is built from 13 residues. Trimming pared 3 bases from V and 5 bases from J, leaving 10 bases between. In DNA, the CDR3 is TGCAGTGCTAGGTTGACGGGAACCGGGGAGCTGTTTTTT. It codes for CSARLTGTGELFF.

The chain links TRBV19 to TRBJ2-2; D is uncertain. Trimming took off 7 bases at V and 4 bases at J, with 13 bases between the two ends. The CDR3 is 14 amino acids. Germline V gives CDR1 LNHDA, CDR2 SQIVND (reference sequence). The CDR3: CASNADGITGELFF. CDR3 coding DNA: TGTGCCAGTAACGCGGACGGTATCACCGGGGAGCTGTTTTTT.

Ten or more counts support this clonotype. V and J are TRBV2 and TRBJ2-1, with 12 bases identical to TRBD2. V dropped 7 bases and J dropped 9; count of bases not matched to a gene: 10. The CDR3 length is 15 residues. CDR1 is SNHLY and CDR2 is FYNNEI in the germline V gene. The CDR3, as DNA: TGTGCCAGCAAATCGACTAGCGGGAGTGGTGGTGAGCAGTTCTTC. Its protein product is CASKSTSGSGGEQFF.

By sample fraction, this clonotype is hyperexpanded. The chain joins TRBV15 to TRBJ1-2, with D perhaps TRBD1 (5 bases). Deletions cut 0 bases from V and 8 bases from J, with 13 bases between. Germline CDR1 and CDR2: LNHNV and YYDKDF (reference sequence). This CDR3 has 14 residues. The DNA of the CDR3 is TGTGCCACCAGCAGAGATCGAGCAGGGCCCGGCTACACCTTC. This gives the protein CATSRDRAGPGYTF.

This clonotype was counted between two and nine times. The gene calls are TRBV5-4 and TRBJ2-1; maybe TRBD2 (5 bases). The V end lost 4 bases, the J end lost 5 bases, and 19 bases lay between the germline ends. The CDR3 covers 16 residues. Germline values: CDR1 SGHNT, CDR2 YYREEE (reference sequence). CDR3: CASSTPTLATNNEQFF. DNA of the CDR3: TGTGCCAGCAGCACACCAACTCTAGCTACAAACAATGAGCAGTTCTTC.

The table lists this clonotype with many counts. The chain has TRBV5-1 and TRBJ1-4; the match to TRBD1 covers 9 bases. This CDR3 has 15 residues. Losses at the gene ends were 4 bases for V and 6 bases for J; bases not matched to a gene: 7. Germline lookup yields CDR1 SGHRS and CDR2 YFSETQ. The CDR3 sequence is CASSPEGQGYEKLFF. In DNA, the CDR3 is TGCGCCAGCAGCCCCGAAGGACAGGGGTATGAAAAACTGTTTTTT. Drawing the rest from reference TRBV5-1 and TRBJ1-4, the complete variable domain is KAGVTQTPRYLIKTRGQQVTLSCSPISGHRSVSWYQQTPGQGLQFLFEYFSETQRNKGNFPGRFSGRQFSNSRSEMNVSTLELGDSALYLCASSPEGQGYEKLFFGSGTQLSVL.

Details on this clonotype: Germline and junction disagree at one end, which may indicate a read error. This rearrangement joins TRBV12-3 or TRBV12-4 to TRBJ1-2; a weak D match, TRBD1 (6 bases). The CDR3 has 12 amino acids. CDR3 protein: CASSSQGGGYTF. In DNA form, the CDR3 reads TGTGCCAGCAGTTCACAGGGCGGGGGCTACACCTTT.

V gene TRBV5-1 combines with J gene TRBJ2-1, with 10 positions matching TRBD2. V lost 5 bases to trimming and J lost 7 bases; unmatched junction nucleotides: 9. CDR3 size: 15 residues. Germline V gives CDR1 SGHRS, CDR2 YFSETQ. CDR3 sequence reads: CASSVLAGVGNEQFF. For the CDR3, the DNA is TGCGCCAGCAGTGTGCTAGCGGGAGTGGGTAATGAGCAGTTCTTC.

This clonotype was counted many times. V and J are TRBV5-5 and TRBJ2-2; the match to TRBD2 covers 10 bases. The CDR3 covers 16 residues. From germline, CDR1 is SGHKS and CDR2 YYEKEE (reference sequence). V was pared by 3 bases and J by 4 bases, with 6 bases of the junction left unmatched. CDR3 sequence (DNA): TGTGCCAGCAGCTACGGGACTAGCGAACTCACCGGGGAGCTGTTTTTT. This gives the protein CASSYGTSELTGELFF. Full variable domain (missing parts from reference TRBV5-5 and TRBJ2-2): DAGVTQSPTHLIKTRGQQVTLRCSPISGHKSVSWYQQVLGQGPQFIFQYYEKEERGRGNFPDRFSARQFPNYSSELNVNALLLGDSALYLCASSYGTSELTGELFFGEGSRLTVL.

The chain joins TRBV30 to TRBJ2-1; 7 positions agree with TRBD2. In germline, CDR1 is GTSNPN, CDR2 SVGIG (reference sequence). The CDR3 is 14 amino acids. The J segment lost 2 bases and the V segment lost 1 base, leaving 2 bases of the junction unmatched. The CDR3 nucleotides are TGTGCCTGGAGTGGGGAGGGACCCTACAATGAGCAGTTCTTC. It translates to CAWSGEGPYNEQFF.

This clonotype was observed many times. The chain joins TRBV6-2 or TRBV6-3 to TRBJ2-5; TRBD2 might be the D (6 bases). CDR1 and CDR2 from the germline V gene are MNHEY and SVGEGT. V lost 2 bases, J lost 0 bases, and 7 bases lay in between. The CDR3 spans 14 residues. This chain's CDR3 is CASSYASDQETQYF. The CDR3 DNA sequence: TGTGCCAGCAGTTACGCTAGCGACCAAGAGACCCAGTACTTC.

V is TRBV9 and J is TRBJ1-1; D not resolved. This CDR3 region has 12 residues. V was cut by 4 bases and J by 7 bases, with 11 bases left in between. Germline CDR1 reads SGDLS; CDR2 reads YYNGEE. As DNA, the CDR3 is TGTGCCAGCAGCCCAGAGGGAGTTGAAGCTTTCTTT. It translates to CASSPEGVEAFF.

This chain uses TRBV19 with TRBJ2-5; no definite D call. The CDR3 length is 12 residues. V shed 6 bases and J shed 5 bases, with 10 bases lying between them. Germline CDR1 LNHDA, CDR2 SQIVND (reference sequence). The CDR3 protein is CASSSRPETQYF. The CDR3 nucleotides are TGTGCCAGTAGCTCTCGGCCGGAGACCCAGTACTTC.

This chain connects TRBV5-8 to TRBJ1-6; no clear D. Germline assignment: CDR1 SGHTS and CDR2 YDEGEE. This CDR3 spans 11 amino acids. Trimming left V 4 bases short and J 16 bases short, with 12 bases between. This chain's CDR3 is CASSPELTLHF. Here the CDR3 DNA reads TGTGCCAGCAGCCCTGAATTAACACTCCACTTT.

In this sample, this clonotype turned up many times. The chain joins TRBV6-1 to TRBJ1-1; D possibly corresponds to TRBD1 (5 bases). Germline CDR1 and CDR2: MNHNS and SASEGT. The CDR3 sequence is 15 residues long. The V end was cut by 6 bases, the J end by 4 bases, with 18 bases between. CDR3 in amino acids: CASSPFRRGTTEAFF. CDR3 in DNA: TGTGCCAGCAGCCCCTTCCGGCGGGGGACCACTGAAGCTTTCTTT.